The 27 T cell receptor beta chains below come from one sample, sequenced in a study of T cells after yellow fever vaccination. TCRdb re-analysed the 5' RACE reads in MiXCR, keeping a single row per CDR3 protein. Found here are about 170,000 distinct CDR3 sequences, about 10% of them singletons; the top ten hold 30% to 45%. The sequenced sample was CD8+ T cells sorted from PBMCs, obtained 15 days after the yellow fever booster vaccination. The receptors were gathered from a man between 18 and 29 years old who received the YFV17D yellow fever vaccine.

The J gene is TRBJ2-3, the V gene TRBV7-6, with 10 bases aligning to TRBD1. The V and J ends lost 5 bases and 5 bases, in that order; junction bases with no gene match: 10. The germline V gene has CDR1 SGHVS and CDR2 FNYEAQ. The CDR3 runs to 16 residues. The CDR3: CASSIGTGALLDTQYF. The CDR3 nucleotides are TGTGCCAGCAGCATCGGGACAGGGGCCCTACTAGATACGCAGTATTTT.

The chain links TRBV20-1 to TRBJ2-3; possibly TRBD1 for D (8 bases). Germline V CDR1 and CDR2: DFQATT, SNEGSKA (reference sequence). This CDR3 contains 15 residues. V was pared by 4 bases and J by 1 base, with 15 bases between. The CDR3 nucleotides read TGCAGTGCTAAGAGAGCGGGACAGGGCACAGATACGCAGTATTTT. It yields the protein CSAKRAGQGTDTQYF.

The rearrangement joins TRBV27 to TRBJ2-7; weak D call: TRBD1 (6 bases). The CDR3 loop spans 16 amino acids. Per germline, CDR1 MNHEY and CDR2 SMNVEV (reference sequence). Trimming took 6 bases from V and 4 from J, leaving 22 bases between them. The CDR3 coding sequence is TGTGCCAGCAGCCCGACACAGGGAGCCCTCCATTACGAGCAGTACGTC. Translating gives CASSPTQGALHYEQYV.

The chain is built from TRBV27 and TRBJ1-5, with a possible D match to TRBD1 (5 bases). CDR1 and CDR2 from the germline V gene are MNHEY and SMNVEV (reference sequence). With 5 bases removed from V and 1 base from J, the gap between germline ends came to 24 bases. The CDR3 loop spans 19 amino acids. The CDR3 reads CASSPGTTGAGRSNQPQHF. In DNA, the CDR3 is TGTGCCAGCAGTCCAGGGACCACGGGAGCCGGACGGAGCAATCAGCCCCAGCATTTT.

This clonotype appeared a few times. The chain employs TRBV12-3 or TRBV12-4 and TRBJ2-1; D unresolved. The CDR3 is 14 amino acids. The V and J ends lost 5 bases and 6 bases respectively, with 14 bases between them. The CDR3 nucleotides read TGTGCCAGCAGTCACACAACATGGGGCAATGAGCAGTTCTTC. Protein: CASSHTTWGNEQFF.

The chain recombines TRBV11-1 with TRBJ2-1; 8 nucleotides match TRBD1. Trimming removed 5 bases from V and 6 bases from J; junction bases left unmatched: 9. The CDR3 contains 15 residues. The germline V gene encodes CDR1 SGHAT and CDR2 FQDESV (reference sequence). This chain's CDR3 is CASSAPGTGINEQFF. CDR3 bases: TGTGCCAGCAGCGCTCCCGGGACAGGAATCAATGAGCAGTTCTTC.

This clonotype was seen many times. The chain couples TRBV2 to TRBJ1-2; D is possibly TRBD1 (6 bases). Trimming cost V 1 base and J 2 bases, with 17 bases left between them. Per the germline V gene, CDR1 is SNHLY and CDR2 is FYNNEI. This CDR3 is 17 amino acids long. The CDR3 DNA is TGTGCCAGCAGTGAAGGTCCGGGGGGGGCCTACAACTATGGCTACACCTTC. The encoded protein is CASSEGPGGAYNYGYTF.

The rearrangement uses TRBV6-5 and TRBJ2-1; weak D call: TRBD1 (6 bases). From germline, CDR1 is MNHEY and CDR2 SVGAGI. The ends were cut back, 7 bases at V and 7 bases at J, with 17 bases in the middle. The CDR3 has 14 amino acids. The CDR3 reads CASTLSQGVNEQFF. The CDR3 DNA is TGTGCCAGCACCCTCTCACAGGGTGTAAATGAGCAGTTCTTC.

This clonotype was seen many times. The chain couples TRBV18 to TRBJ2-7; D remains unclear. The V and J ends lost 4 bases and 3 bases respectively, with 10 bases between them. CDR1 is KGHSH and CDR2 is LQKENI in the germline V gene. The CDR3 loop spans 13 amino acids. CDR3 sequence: CASSLSQVYEQYV. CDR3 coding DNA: TGTGCCAGCTCACTAAGCCAGGTCTACGAGCAGTACGTC.

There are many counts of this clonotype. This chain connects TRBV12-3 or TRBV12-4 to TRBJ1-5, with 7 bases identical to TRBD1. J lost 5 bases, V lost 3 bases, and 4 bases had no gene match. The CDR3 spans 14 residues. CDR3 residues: CASSLTGIYQPQHF. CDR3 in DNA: TGTGCCAGCAGTTTGACAGGGATATATCAGCCCCAGCATTTT.

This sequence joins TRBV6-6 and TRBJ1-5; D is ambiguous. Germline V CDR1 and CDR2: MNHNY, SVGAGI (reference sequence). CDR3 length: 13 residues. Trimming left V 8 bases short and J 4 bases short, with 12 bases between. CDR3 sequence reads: CASGDVPNQPQHF. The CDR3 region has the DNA TGTGCCAGCGGAGACGTGCCGAATCAGCCCCAGCATTTT.

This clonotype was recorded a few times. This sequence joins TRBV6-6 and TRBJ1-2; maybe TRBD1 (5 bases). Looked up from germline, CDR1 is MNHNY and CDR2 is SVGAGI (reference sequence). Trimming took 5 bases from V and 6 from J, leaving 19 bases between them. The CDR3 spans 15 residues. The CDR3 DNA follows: TGTGCCAGCAGTCAAATCCGGAAGACAGCGGATGGCTACACCTTC. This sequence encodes CASSQIRKTADGYTF.

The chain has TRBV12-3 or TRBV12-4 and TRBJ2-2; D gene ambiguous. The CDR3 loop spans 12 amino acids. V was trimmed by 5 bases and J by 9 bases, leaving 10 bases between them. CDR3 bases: TGTGCCAGCAGTGGACCTTTTCGGGAGCTGTTTTTT. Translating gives CASSGPFRELFF.

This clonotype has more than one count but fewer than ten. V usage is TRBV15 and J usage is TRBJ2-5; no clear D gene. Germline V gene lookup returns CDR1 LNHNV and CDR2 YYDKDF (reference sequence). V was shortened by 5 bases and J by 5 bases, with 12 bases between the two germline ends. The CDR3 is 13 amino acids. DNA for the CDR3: TGTGCCACCAGCCCCCGGTTAGAGGAGACCCAGTACTTC. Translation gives CATSPRLEETQYF.

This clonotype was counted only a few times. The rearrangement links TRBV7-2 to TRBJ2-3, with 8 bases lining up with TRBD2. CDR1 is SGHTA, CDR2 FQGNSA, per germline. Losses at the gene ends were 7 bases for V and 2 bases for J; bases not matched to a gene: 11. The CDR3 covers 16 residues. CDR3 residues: CASTTGIAGNTDTQYF. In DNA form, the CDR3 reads TGTGCCAGCACCACAGGGATAGCGGGGAACACAGATACGCAGTATTTT. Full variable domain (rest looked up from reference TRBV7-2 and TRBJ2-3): GAGVSQSPSNKVTEKGKDVELRCDPISGHTALYWYRQSLGQGLEFLIYFQGNSAPDKSGLPSDRFSAERTGGSVSTLTIQRTQQEDSAVYLCASTTGIAGNTDTQYFGPGTRLTVL.

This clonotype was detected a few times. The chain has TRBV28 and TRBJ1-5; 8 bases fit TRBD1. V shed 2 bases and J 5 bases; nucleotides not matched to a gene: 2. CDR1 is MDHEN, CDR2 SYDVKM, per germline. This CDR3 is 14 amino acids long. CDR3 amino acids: CASSLGQGYQPQHF. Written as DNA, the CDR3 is TGTGCCAGCAGTTTAGGACAGGGTTATCAGCCCCAGCATTTT.

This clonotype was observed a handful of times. The CDR3 sequence is CASSPPLGTTTDTQYF. The CDR3 coding sequence is TGTGCCAGCAGCCCCCCACTAGGGACGACAACAGATACGCAGTATTTT. This rearrangement joins TRBV7-9 to TRBJ2-3, with D perhaps assigned TRBD1 or TRBD2 (5 bases each). This CDR3 comprises 16 residues. The V and J ends lost 5 bases and 3 bases respectively, with 18 bases between them. Germline-derived CDR1 and CDR2 are SEHNR and FQNEAQ (reference sequence).

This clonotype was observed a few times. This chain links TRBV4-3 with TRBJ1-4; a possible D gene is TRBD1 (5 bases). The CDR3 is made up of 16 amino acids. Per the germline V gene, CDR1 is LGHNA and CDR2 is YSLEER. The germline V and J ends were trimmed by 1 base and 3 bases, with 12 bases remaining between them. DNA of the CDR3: TGCGCCAGCAGCCAAGTGGTGGGCAGGGCTAATGAAAAACTGTTTTTT. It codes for CASSQVVGRANEKLFF.

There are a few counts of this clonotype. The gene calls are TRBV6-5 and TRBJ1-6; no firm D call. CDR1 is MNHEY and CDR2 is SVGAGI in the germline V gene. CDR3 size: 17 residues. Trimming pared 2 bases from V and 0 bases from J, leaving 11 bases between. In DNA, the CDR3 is TGTGCCAGCAGTTACACGGCCCTGGGCTCCTATAATTCACCCCTCCACTTT. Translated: CASSYTALGSYNSPLHF.

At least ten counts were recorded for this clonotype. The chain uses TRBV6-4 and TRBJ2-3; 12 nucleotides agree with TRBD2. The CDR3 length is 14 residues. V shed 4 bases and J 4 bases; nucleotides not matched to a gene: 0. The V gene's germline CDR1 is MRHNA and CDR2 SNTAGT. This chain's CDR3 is CASSGTSGADTQYF. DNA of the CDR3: TGTGCCAGCAGTGGGACTAGCGGGGCAGATACGCAGTATTTT.

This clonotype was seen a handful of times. The CDR3, as DNA: TGTGCCAGTAGTACGGCGGGCCTCTATGGCTACACCTTC. Translated: CASSTAGLYGYTF. V gene TRBV19 combines with J gene TRBJ1-2; D is uncertain. Germline loops: CDR1 LNHDA, CDR2 SQIVND (reference sequence). The CDR3 consists of 13 residues. Trimming cost V 4 bases and J 4 bases, with 10 bases left between them.

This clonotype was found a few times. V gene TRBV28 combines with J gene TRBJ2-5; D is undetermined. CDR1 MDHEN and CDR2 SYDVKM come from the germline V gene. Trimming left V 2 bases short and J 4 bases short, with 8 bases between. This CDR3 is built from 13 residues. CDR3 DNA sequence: TGTGCCAGCAGTTTAACTATTGGAGAGACCCAGTACTTC. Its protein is CASSLTIGETQYF.

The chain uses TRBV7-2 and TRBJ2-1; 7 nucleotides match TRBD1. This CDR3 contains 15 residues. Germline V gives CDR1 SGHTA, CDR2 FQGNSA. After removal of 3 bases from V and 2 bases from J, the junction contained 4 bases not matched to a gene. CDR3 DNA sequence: TGTGCCAGCAGCTTCGATCAGGGGGCCTACAATGAGCAGTTCTTC. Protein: CASSFDQGAYNEQFF.

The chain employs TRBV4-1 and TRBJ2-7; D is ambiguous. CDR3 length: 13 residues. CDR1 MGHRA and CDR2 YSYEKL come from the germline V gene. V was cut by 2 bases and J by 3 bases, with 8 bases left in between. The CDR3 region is CASSQKEGYEQYF. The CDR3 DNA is TGCGCCAGCAGCCAAAAGGAAGGCTACGAGCAGTACTTC.

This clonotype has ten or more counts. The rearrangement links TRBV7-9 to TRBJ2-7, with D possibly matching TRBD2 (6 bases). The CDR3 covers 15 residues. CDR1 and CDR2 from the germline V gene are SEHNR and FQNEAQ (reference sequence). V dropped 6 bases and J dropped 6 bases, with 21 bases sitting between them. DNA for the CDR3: TGTGCCAGCAGGCTGGGTCGCCCCCCGGAGGGCGAGCAGTACTTC. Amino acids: CASRLGRPPEGEQYF.

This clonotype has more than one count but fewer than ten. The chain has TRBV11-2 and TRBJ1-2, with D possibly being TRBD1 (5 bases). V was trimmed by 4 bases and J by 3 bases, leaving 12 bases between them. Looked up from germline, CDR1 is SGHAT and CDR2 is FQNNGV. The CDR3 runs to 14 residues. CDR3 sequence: CASSSGEGYYGYTF. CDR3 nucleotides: TGTGCCAGCAGCTCGGGAGAGGGGTACTATGGCTACACCTTC.

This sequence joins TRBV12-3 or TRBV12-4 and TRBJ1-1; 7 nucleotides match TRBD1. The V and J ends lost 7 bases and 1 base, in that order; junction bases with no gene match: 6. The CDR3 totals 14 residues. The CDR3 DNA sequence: TGTGCCAGCACCACCGGGACAGAGAACACTGAAGCTTTCTTT. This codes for CASTTGTENTEAFF.